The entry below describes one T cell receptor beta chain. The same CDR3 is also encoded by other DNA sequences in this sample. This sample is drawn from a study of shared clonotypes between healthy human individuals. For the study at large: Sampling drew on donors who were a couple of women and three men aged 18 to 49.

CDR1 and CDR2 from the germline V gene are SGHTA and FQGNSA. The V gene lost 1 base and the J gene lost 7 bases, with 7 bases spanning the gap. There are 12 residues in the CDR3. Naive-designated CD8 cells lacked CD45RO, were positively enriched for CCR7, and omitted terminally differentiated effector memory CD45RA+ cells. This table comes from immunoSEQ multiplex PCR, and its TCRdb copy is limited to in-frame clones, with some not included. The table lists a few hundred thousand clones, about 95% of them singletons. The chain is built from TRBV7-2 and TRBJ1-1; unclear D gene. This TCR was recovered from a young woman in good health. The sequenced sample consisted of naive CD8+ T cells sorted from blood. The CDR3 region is CASSLVGFEAFF. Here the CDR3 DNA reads TGTGCCAGCAGCTTAGTGGGTTTTGAAGCTTTCTTT.